One sample yielded the 21 T cell receptor beta chains listed below, sequenced in a study of cytomegalovirus exposure and HLA in healthy donors. The study ran its PCR with 60 Vbeta and 13 Jbeta primers. Clones were sequenced by immunoSEQ multiplex PCR, and TCRdb holds only the in-frame ones, with some missing. This table has 90,000 or so clones, 80% appearing once. The sequenced material came from PBMCs. Receptors originate from a woman in her fifties or sixties in good health and CMV-seropositive.

J is TRBJ1-4 and V is TRBV12-5; no definite D call. The CDR3 length is 15 residues. V lost 7 bases to trimming and J lost 0 bases, with 12 bases between them. Germline assignment: CDR1 LGHNT and CDR2 FRNRAP. This CDR3 reads CASAKFLTTNEKLFF. As DNA, the CDR3 is TGTGCTAGTGCTAAATTCTTAACAACTAATGAAAAACTGTTTTTT.

The rearrangement joins TRBV21-1 to TRBJ2-3; the D call in the table, TRBD2, was not verified against the DNA. TRBV21-1 is classified as a pseudogene. This CDR3 is 15 amino acids long. The CDR3, as DNA: TGTCCCCCGTGCCAGCAGCGGGCTAGCACAGATACGCAGTATTTT. It specifies CPPCQQRASTDTQYF.

The genes are TRBV11-2 and TRBJ2-3, with TRBD2 identical over 9 bases. Losses at the gene ends were 5 bases for V and 2 bases for J; bases not matched to a gene: 8. Germline V CDR1 and CDR2: SGHAT, FQNNGV. This CDR3 is built from 16 residues. CDR3 residues: CASSGVGLAHTDTQYF. DNA for the CDR3: TGTGCCAGCAGCGGTGTTGGACTAGCGCACACAGATACGCAGTATTTT.

V and J are TRBV29-1 and TRBJ2-3; TRBD1 matches at 9 bases. From germline, CDR1 is SQVTM and CDR2 ANQGSEA. Trimming cost V 8 bases and J 2 bases; bases outside gene matches: 8. This CDR3 has 14 amino acids. CDR3 residues: CSSAEQGATDTQYF. CDR3 nucleotide sequence: TGCAGCTCGGCAGAACAGGGGGCCACAGATACGCAGTATTTT.

The chain carries TRBV27 and TRBJ1-1, with 7 bases matching TRBD1. This CDR3 region has 14 residues. Germline V gene sequence: CDR1 MNHEY, CDR2 SMNVEV (reference sequence). V lost 6 bases to trimming and J lost 3 bases; unmatched junction nucleotides: 7. The CDR3 DNA follows: TGTGCCAGCAGCGCGACAGGGAAGCACACTGAAGCTTTCTTT. This sequence encodes CASSATGKHTEAFF.

V usage is TRBV30 and J usage is TRBJ1-2; D may be TRBD1 (6 bases). The CDR3 loop spans 13 amino acids. Trimming left V 6 bases short and J 2 bases short, with 13 bases between. CDR1 is GTSNPN, CDR2 SVGIG, per germline (reference sequence). CDR3 sequence: CACKSTGNYGYTF. The DNA of the CDR3 is TGTGCCTGCAAATCCACAGGGAACTATGGCTACACCTTC.

V is TRBV5-1 and J is TRBJ1-2; weak D call: TRBD1 (6 bases). Looked up from germline, CDR1 is SGHRS and CDR2 is YFSETQ. CDR3 length equals 14 residues. The V gene lost 0 bases and the J gene lost 5 bases, with 11 bases spanning the gap. CDR3 in amino acids: CASSLDRTDYGYTF. Here the CDR3 DNA reads TGCGCCAGCAGCTTGGACCGGACAGATTATGGCTACACCTTC.

This rearrangement joins TRBV4-1 to TRBJ2-3; 10 positions agree with TRBD1. CDR3 length: 15 residues. Trimming cost V 8 bases and J 3 bases; bases outside gene matches: 8. In germline, CDR1 is MGHRA, CDR2 YSYEKL. CDR3 in amino acids: CASARWTGGTDTQYF. The CDR3 coding sequence is TGCGCCAGCGCCCGGTGGACAGGGGGGACAGATACGCAGTATTTT.

This sequence joins TRBV16 and TRBJ2-1; D not resolved. The CDR3 covers 16 residues. Trimming stripped 2 bases from V and 2 bases from J, with 13 bases between. From germline, CDR1 is KGHSY and CDR2 FQNENV. Here the CDR3 DNA reads TGTGCCAGCAGCCAACCAGGAACCCTTACCTACAATGAGCAGTTCTTC. As protein: CASSQPGTLTYNEQFF.

The V call is TRBV12-5, the J call TRBJ2-3, with D unclear. Germline V gene sequence: CDR1 LGHNT, CDR2 FRNRAP. CDR3 length equals 13 residues. Trimming shortened V by 4 bases and J by 2 bases, and 7 bases separated the two germline ends. CDR3 amino acids: CASGSSLTDTQYF. Written as DNA, the CDR3 is TGTGCTAGTGGTTCGTCCCTCACAGATACGCAGTATTTT.

V is TRBV7-9 and J is TRBJ1-2; maybe TRBD1 (5 bases). The CDR3 consists of 12 residues. Looked up from germline, CDR1 is SEHNR and CDR2 is FQNEAQ (reference sequence). V lost 7 bases, J lost 7 bases, and 13 bases lay in between. The CDR3 sequence: CASTTRGGGYTF. CDR3 bases: TGTGCCAGCACCACACGGGGGGGTGGCTACACCTTC. The whole variable domain, remainder taken from reference TRBV7-9 and TRBJ1-2, is DTGVSQNPRHKITKRGQNVTFRCDPISEHNRLYWYRQTLGQGPEFLTYFQNEAQLEKSRLLSDRFSAERPKGSFSTLEIQRTEQGDSAMYLCASTTRGGGYTFGSGTRLTVV.

The chain carries TRBV4-1 and TRBJ1-2; weak D call: TRBD1 (5 bases). In germline, CDR1 is MGHRA, CDR2 YSYEKL. Trimming pared 0 bases from V and 4 bases from J, leaving 12 bases between. The CDR3 loop spans 15 amino acids. The CDR3 sequence is CASSQEVQGGYGYTF. The CDR3, as DNA: TGCGCCAGCAGCCAAGAGGTTCAGGGAGGCTATGGCTACACCTTC.

The chain joins TRBV12-5 to TRBJ1-3; D gene unclear. The V gene lost 0 bases and the J gene lost 0 bases, with 12 bases spanning the gap. CDR3 length equals 17 residues. Germline CDR1 and CDR2: LGHNT and FRNRAP. DNA for the CDR3: TGTGCTAGTGGTTTGGTAGTGGGCAAGAGCTCTGGAAACACCATATATTTT. It encodes CASGLVVGKSSGNTIYF. The whole variable domain, filled in from reference TRBV12-5 and TRBJ1-3, reads DARVTQTPRHKVTEMGQEVTMRCQPILGHNTVFWYRQTMMQGLELLAYFRNRAPLDDSGMPKDRFSAEMPDATLATLKIQPSEPRDSAVYFCASGLVVGKSSGNTIYFGEGSWLTVV.

The chain has TRBV9 and TRBJ2-2; D is possibly TRBD1 (5 bases). The V end lost 2 bases, the J end lost 5 bases, and 10 bases lay between the germline ends. Germline assignment: CDR1 SGDLS and CDR2 YYNGEE. This CDR3 has 14 amino acids. The CDR3: CASSVEGVTGELFF. The CDR3 DNA reads as TGTGCCAGCAGCGTTGAAGGGGTTACCGGGGAGCTGTTTTTT.

This clone was counted a single time. CDR3 residues: CASSLGLAGARDEQFF. In DNA form, the CDR3 reads TGTGCCAGCAGCTTAGGGCTAGCGGGAGCTAGAGATGAGCAGTTCTTC. The chain recombines TRBV13 with TRBJ2-1, with 10 bases matching TRBD2. In germline, CDR1 is PRHDT, CDR2 FYEKMQ (reference sequence). V was clipped by 0 bases and J by 8 bases; unmatched bases: 7. The CDR3 is 16 residues long.

This clone was seen just once. The V call is TRBV13, the J call TRBJ2-1, with 8 bases that match TRBD2. Unmatched junction bases numbered 4, after V lost 5 bases and J lost 10 bases. CDR1 is PRHDT, CDR2 FYEKMQ, per germline (reference sequence). CDR3 length equals 12 residues. CDR3 DNA sequence: TGTGCCAGCAGCCCCCCTAGCGGGGAGCAGTTCTTC. Translation: CASSPPSGEQFF.

This sequence joins TRBV27 and TRBJ2-1; unclear D gene. V dropped 5 bases and J dropped 3 bases, with 14 bases sitting between them. The germline V gene has CDR1 MNHEY and CDR2 SMNVEV (reference sequence). CDR3 length: 15 residues. The CDR3 DNA reads as TGTGCCAGCAGTGCATCCCGGGTAAACTACAATGAGCAGTTCTTC. It translates to CASSASRVNYNEQFF.

There are a few counts of this clone. The chain carries TRBV7-9 and TRBJ1-4; no definite D call. CDR1 is SEHNR and CDR2 is FQNEAQ in the germline V gene (reference sequence). Trimming stripped 4 bases from V and 7 bases from J, with 13 bases between. The CDR3 sequence is 14 residues long. This CDR3 reads CASSSTEEGEKLFF. CDR3 bases: TGTGCCAGCAGCTCAACGGAGGAGGGTGAAAAACTGTTTTTT.

Only a few counts were recorded for this clone. The chain employs TRBV30 and TRBJ1-4; D call uncertain. Germline V gives CDR1 GTSNPN, CDR2 SVGIG (reference sequence). Trimming pared 0 bases from V and 1 base from J, leaving 24 bases between. The CDR3 spans 20 residues. CDR3 nucleotides: TGTGCCTGGAGTGTTTCCGATACAGTGAGCTCTCGGAAAACTAATGAAAAACTGTTTTTT. It is translated as CAWSVSDTVSSRKTNEKLFF. Full variable domain (remainder filled in from reference TRBV30 and TRBJ1-4): SQTIHQWPATLVQPVGSPLSLECTVEGTSNPNLYWYRQAAGRGLQLLFYSVGIGQISSEVPQNLSASRPQDRQFILSSKKLLLSDSGFYLCAWSVSDTVSSRKTNEKLFFGSGTQLSVL.

This clone has a single count. The rearrangement joins TRBV5-1 to TRBJ2-7, with 9 bases lining up with TRBD1. Per germline, CDR1 SGHRS and CDR2 YFSETQ. Unmatched junction bases numbered 16, after V lost 6 bases and J lost 6 bases. This CDR3 has 16 amino acids. The CDR3 reads CASNLVKDRGRFEQYV. The CDR3 DNA sequence: TGCGCCAGCAACCTGGTGAAGGACAGGGGAAGGTTCGAGCAGTACGTC.

The chain combines TRBV7-9 with TRBJ2-1, with TRBD2 as a possible D gene (6 bases). V lost 5 bases and J 8 bases, leaving 10 bases between the germline ends. Germline CDR1 reads SEHNR; CDR2 reads FQNEAQ (reference sequence). The CDR3 extends over 12 amino acids. The CDR3 spells CASSRGSDEQFF. As DNA, the CDR3 is TGTGCCAGCAGCCGGGGGTCGGATGAGCAGTTCTTC.